These 24 T cell receptor beta chains share one sample of origin, sequenced in a study of CD8+ T cells in alopecia areata. RNA, once extracted, was reverse transcribed into cDNA for use as the sequencing template. Profiled with immunoSEQ multiplex PCR; TCRdb holds only in-frame clones, not every one. The sample has roughly 120,000 clones; approximately 38% are singletons. The sample consisted of CD4+ T cells sorted from blood. The origin of the receptors is a human donor with alopecia areata.

The V call is TRBV29-1, the J call TRBJ1-5; 10 positions agree with TRBD1. Trimming cost V 7 bases and J 5 bases; bases outside gene matches: 2. CDR3 length equals 12 residues. Germline V gene lookup returns CDR1 SQVTM and CDR2 ANQGSEA. CDR3 sequence (DNA): TGCAGCGCCGGGACAGGGGATCAGCCCCAGCATTTT. This sequence encodes CSAGTGDQPQHF.

V usage is TRBV30 and J usage is TRBJ2-5; D uncertain. CDR1 and CDR2 from the germline V gene are GTSNPN and SVGIG (reference sequence). This CDR3 has 11 amino acids. Trimming shortened V by 0 bases and J by 7 bases, and 6 bases separated the two germline ends. The CDR3 bases are TGTGCCTGGAGTGTCATGGGGACCCAGTACTTC. The encoded protein is CAWSVMGTQYF.

The chain carries TRBV29-1 and TRBJ2-2; D is perhaps TRBD1 or TRBD2 (5 bases each). Trimming took 5 bases from V and 10 from J, leaving 11 bases between them. The CDR3 is 11 amino acids. Germline V lookup: CDR1 SQVTM, CDR2 ANQGSEA. This chain's CDR3 is CSVRRDEELFF. CDR3 bases: TGCAGCGTTAGACGGGACGAGGAGCTGTTTTTT.

This clone showed up just a few times. The chain combines TRBV7-2 with TRBJ1-3; D perhaps matches TRBD1 (5 bases). V lost 11 bases and J lost 2, with 16 bases in between. CDR1 is SGHTA, CDR2 FQGNSA, per germline. The CDR3 runs to 14 residues. In DNA, the CDR3 is TGTGCCTGCGGGCGGGGGACGGCTGGAAACACCATATATTTT. It codes for CACGRGTAGNTIYF.

V is TRBV2 and J is TRBJ2-1; a weak D match, TRBD2 (5 bases). This CDR3 is 15 amino acids long. Trimming removed 3 bases from V and 0 bases from J, with 9 bases in between. Germline V lookup: CDR1 SNHLY, CDR2 FYNNEI. DNA of the CDR3: TGTGCCAGCAGTGATCCAGGAGGCTCCTACAATGAGCAGTTCTTC. This codes for CASSDPGGSYNEQFF.

This clone was seen more than once but under ten times. V and J are TRBV7-2 and TRBJ2-7; 8 bases are a match to TRBD1. The CDR3 covers 13 residues. The V segment lost 4 bases and the J segment 5 bases; nucleotides outside the gene matches: 4. The germline V gene encodes CDR1 SGHTA and CDR2 FQGNSA. The CDR3 loop is CASSSQTGDEQYF. DNA of the CDR3: TGTGCCAGCAGCTCCCAGACAGGGGACGAGCAGTACTTC.

This clone was detected a few times. CDR3 sequence (DNA): TGCAGCGTTCCATCGGGACTAGCGGGAGACAATGAGCAGTTCTTC. It translates to CSVPSGLAGDNEQFF. The chain joins TRBV29-1 to TRBJ2-1, with 14 bases fitting TRBD2. The germline V gene encodes CDR1 SQVTM and CDR2 ANQGSEA. This CDR3 region has 15 residues. Trimming cost V 5 bases and J 5 bases; bases outside gene matches: 5.

A few counts support this clone. The chain employs TRBV5-1 and TRBJ2-5; D is uncertain. V was trimmed by 0 bases and J by 4 bases, leaving 4 bases between them. Germline V lookup: CDR1 SGHRS, CDR2 YFSETQ. This CDR3 comprises 12 residues. CDR3 loop: CASSLATETQYF. As DNA, the CDR3 is TGCGCCAGCAGCTTGGCCACAGAGACCCAGTACTTC.

The rearrangement joins TRBV2 to TRBJ1-1; no reliable D call. The CDR3 extends over 15 amino acids. Germline values: CDR1 SNHLY, CDR2 FYNNEI. The V and J ends lost 4 bases and 0 bases respectively, with 12 bases between them. Written as DNA, the CDR3 is TGTGCCAGCAGTGCCAGAACTACTCTGAACACTGAAGCTTTCTTT. This sequence encodes CASSARTTLNTEAFF.

Only a few counts were recorded for this clone. J is TRBJ1-4 and V is TRBV15; no reliable D call. This CDR3 region has 15 residues. With 1 base removed from V and 5 bases from J, the gap between germline ends came to 11 bases. In germline, CDR1 is LNHNV, CDR2 YYDKDF (reference sequence). This CDR3 is CATSRAGISNEKLFF. As DNA, the CDR3 is TGTGCCACCAGCAGAGCCGGGATCTCGAATGAAAAACTGTTTTTT.

This clone was seen a few times. J is TRBJ1-1 and V is TRBV29-1, with D hard to call. The CDR3 length is 13 residues. CDR1 is SQVTM, CDR2 ANQGSEA, per germline. With 0 bases removed from V and 3 bases from J, the gap between germline ends came to 8 bases. CDR3 DNA: TGCAGCGTTGAAGACCAGTTGGACACTGAAGCTTTCTTT. It translates to CSVEDQLDTEAFF.

This clone was counted between two and nine times. The CDR3 reads CASSPSGTQETQYF. The CDR3 DNA follows: TGTGCCAGCTCACCGAGCGGGACCCAAGAGACCCAGTACTTC. The chain carries TRBV18 and TRBJ2-5; 7 bases map to TRBD2. The CDR3 spans 14 residues. Germline CDR1 KGHSH, CDR2 LQKENI. V shed 3 bases and J 1 base; nucleotides not matched to a gene: 2.

This clone has only a few counts. The chain recombines TRBV29-1 with TRBJ2-5; 9 positions match TRBD2. CDR1 and CDR2 from the germline V gene are SQVTM and ANQGSEA. CDR3 length: 17 residues. V lost 5 bases to trimming and J lost 5 bases; unmatched junction nucleotides: 18. CDR3 amino acids: CSVIKVLAGKRGETQYF. The CDR3 region has the DNA TGCAGCGTTATTAAGGTCCTAGCGGGAAAAAGGGGGGAGACCCAGTACTTC.

The chain couples TRBV7-2 to TRBJ1-1; D unclear. Trimming left V 1 base short and J 2 bases short, with 2 bases between. Germline assignment: CDR1 SGHTA and CDR2 FQGNSA. The CDR3 spans 12 residues. The CDR3 coding sequence is TGTGCCAGCAGCTTAGTCAACACTGAAGCTTTCTTT. This translates into CASSLVNTEAFF.

The chain employs TRBV5-1 and TRBJ2-3, with D possibly matching TRBD2 (5 bases). Per the germline V gene, CDR1 is SGHRS and CDR2 is YFSETQ. The CDR3 covers 13 residues. V lost 0 bases and J 4 bases, leaving 6 bases between the germline ends. This CDR3 is CASSLEAADTQYF. The CDR3 coding sequence is TGCGCCAGCAGCTTGGAAGCGGCAGATACGCAGTATTTT.

The CDR3: CAWSVRTGLRPEAFF. CDR3 in DNA: TGTGCCTGGAGTGTCAGGACAGGGTTAAGACCTGAAGCTTTCTTT. The chain has TRBV30 and TRBJ1-1, with 8 bases fitting TRBD1. Germline V CDR1 and CDR2: GTSNPN, SVGIG (reference sequence). V was pared by 0 bases and J by 6 bases, with 9 bases of the junction left unmatched. This CDR3 has 15 amino acids.

A few counts support this clone. The J gene is TRBJ2-7, the V gene TRBV18; the match to TRBD1 covers 9 bases. In germline, CDR1 is KGHSH, CDR2 LQKENI. Trimming removed 5 bases from V and 7 bases from J; junction bases left unmatched: 3. The CDR3 totals 12 residues. DNA for the CDR3: TGTGCCAGCTCATCGACAGGGGGGGAGCAGTACTTC. As protein: CASSSTGGEQYF.

This chain connects TRBV2 to TRBJ1-5, with D unclear. Germline assignment: CDR1 SNHLY and CDR2 FYNNEI. V was pared by 2 bases and J by 7 bases, with 15 bases between. The CDR3 totals 15 residues. CDR3 DNA sequence: TGTGCCAGCAGTGAAAGGGAGGGCCTAGGCCAGCCCCAGCATTTT. Its protein is CASSEREGLGQPQHF.

The chain links TRBV29-1 to TRBJ1-4, with D possibly TRBD1 on 6 matching bases. V dropped 6 bases and J dropped 5 bases, with 16 bases sitting between them. Per germline, CDR1 SQVTM and CDR2 ANQGSEA. This CDR3 contains 14 residues. The CDR3: CSVKRGDVNEKLFF. The DNA of the CDR3 is TGCAGCGTCAAAAGGGGGGACGTGAATGAAAAACTGTTTTTT. The variable domain in full, with the rest retrieved from reference TRBV29-1 and TRBJ1-4, is SAVISQKPSRDICQRGTSLTIQCQVDSQVTMMFWYRQQPGQSLTLIATANQGSEATYESGFVIDKFPISRPNLTFSTLTVSNMSPEDSSIYLCSVKRGDVNEKLFFGSGTQLSVL.

In its sample, this clone was seen a few times. This sequence joins TRBV19 and TRBJ1-5; unclear D gene. V lost 5 bases, J lost 2 bases, and 7 bases lay in between. This CDR3 spans 13 amino acids. Germline loops: CDR1 LNHDA, CDR2 SQIVND (reference sequence). The CDR3 sequence is CASSGLGNQPQHF. The CDR3, as DNA: TGTGCCAGTAGTGGCCTGGGCAATCAGCCCCAGCATTTT.

This clone appeared a few times. The rearrangement joins TRBV7-9 to TRBJ1-5, with D tentatively TRBD1 (5 bases). Per germline, CDR1 SEHNR and CDR2 FQNEAQ (reference sequence). Trimming removed 7 bases from V and 5 bases from J, with 15 bases in between. The CDR3 is 14 amino acids. CDR3 region: CASTRGDPYQPQHF. CDR3 DNA: TGTGCCAGCACCCGCGGGGACCCTTATCAGCCCCAGCATTTT.

This clone has more than one count but fewer than ten. The V call is TRBV10-3, the J call TRBJ2-5; the D call may be TRBD1 or TRBD2 (5 bases each). The germline V gene encodes CDR1 ENHRY and CDR2 SYGVKD. Trimming removed 6 bases from V and 4 bases from J, with 9 bases in between. The CDR3 totals 12 residues. The CDR3 reads CAISRDRETQYF. CDR3 bases: TGTGCCATCAGCAGGGACCGAGAGACCCAGTACTTC.

V usage is TRBV30 and J usage is TRBJ1-5, with 7 nucleotides matching TRBD1. Unmatched junction bases numbered 11, after V lost 0 bases and J lost 6 bases. Germline loops: CDR1 GTSNPN, CDR2 SVGIG (reference sequence). The CDR3 has 16 residues. CDR3 DNA sequence: TGTGCCTGGAGTGTAGGGGAGGGGGCGCTTGGTCAGCCCCAGCATTTT. This sequence encodes CAWSVGEGALGQPQHF. The variable domain in full, completed from reference TRBV30 and TRBJ1-5, reads SQTIHQWPATLVQPVGSPLSLECTVEGTSNPNLYWYRQAAGRGLQLLFYSVGIGQISSEVPQNLSASRPQDRQFILSSKKLLLSDSGFYLCAWSVGEGALGQPQHFGDGTRLSIL.

This chain links TRBV5-6 with TRBJ2-5, with 7 bases aligning to TRBD2. V lost 4 bases, J lost 7 bases, and 13 bases stayed unmatched. The CDR3 runs to 15 residues. Germline-derived CDR1 and CDR2 are SGHDT and YYEEEE. The CDR3 region is CASSRRSGTGRTQYF. Here the CDR3 DNA reads TGTGCCAGCAGCCGGAGAAGCGGGACCGGTAGGACCCAGTACTTC.